The sequence of this T cell receptor (beta chain) was determined in a study of cytomegalovirus exposure and HLA in healthy donors (dated by TCRdb to 2017 to 2019). Regarding the research as a whole: An earlier analysis of a few hundred of the donors reported 250 to 350 Gb of sequence data and 90 million to 120 million unique TCR beta sequences obtained from approximately 180 million T cells. Roughly 320 gigabases of sequencing data and 70 million to 95 million unique TCR sequences made up an early release that covered 500 to 700 HLA-typed donors. Among the 398 genotyped donors, around 81% belonged to the genetic ancestry cluster associated with self-reported Caucasian donors. The study was designed to test whether signatures of past pathogen exposure could be identified by cataloging public T cell receptors. The study profiled the T cell repertoires of 550 to 700 subjects by immunosequencing and related them to cytomegalovirus serostatus. A separate validation cohort of roughly 130 different subjects was used in addition to the roughly 620-subject first cohort. The study combined high-throughput TCR immunosequencing, statistical association of individual TCRs with disease status, and machine learning to predict cytomegalovirus infection status. In a later analysis, previously published TCR beta repertoires from hundreds of donors were re-analyzed and high-resolution HLA genotyping was added so that TCR occurrence patterns could be studied. The later analysis used no new phenotypic data to find candidate immune exposures, relying instead on TCR beta sequences and their occurrence across donors. An earlier analysis of some 600 of the donors applied high-throughput TCR beta sequencing to assess whether each TCR beta V gene segment acted as functional or pseudogenic. Donor age, sex, ethnicity and CMV serostatus were compiled together with the repertoire data. A later genetic analysis took genome-wide SNP genotypes for 398 of the 666 donors and used that subset as a discovery cohort. Every discovery cohort repertoire had been produced on one sequencing platform. HLA typing covered class I and class II loci at four-digit resolution. Typing coverage differed by locus: A, B, C, DRB1 and DQB1 were typed in roughly 620-640 donors, DQA1 in about 500, DPA1 in nearly 610, and DPB1 in around 490. Roughly five DR-DQ haplotypes were handled as single units for association and clustering, since linkage in the cohort was strong. Among 300 to 450 genotyped donors of the cohort, an average of about 240,000 unique TCR beta nucleotide sequences were sequenced per donor, around 20% of them non-productive.

The paper's findings and limits, for the study overall: In an earlier analysis of a few hundred of the donors, most TCR beta V segments were observed in productive rearrangements about 87% or about 30% of the time, broadly matching IMGT annotations. Compared with the roughly 670-donor mean, donors in an Asian-associated ancestry cluster had fewer N-insertions in productive TCRs, according to a later genetic analysis. An association between a missense DCLRE1C variant and V-gene and J-gene trimming of TCR beta chains was found in a later genetic analysis and replicated in an independent cohort. Several of the top co-occurrence clusters appeared to be linked to parvovirus B19, influenza, CMV and Epstein-Barr virus, according to a later analysis. The presence/absence analyses assumed that sequencing depth was roughly uniform across donors, and that assumption may not be true. When HLA alleles, especially DR and DQ, strongly co-occurred, TCR associations were difficult to assign to individual alleles. A later analysis associated 16,951 TCR beta sequences with specific HLA alleles at a false discovery rate of 0.05. A total of 150 to 200 TCR beta chains were listed by the study as associated with cytomegalovirus. The earlier analysis of nearly 600 of the donors excluded roughly 16 rarely observed V segments, including chromosome 9 orphons, because counts were too low. In a later analysis, TCR association rates were found to vary across HLA loci, with the most associated TCRs seen for DRB1 alleles and the fewest for HLA-C alleles. The only immune exposure information available for the cohort was CMV serostatus. Cytomegalovirus status was reported to be diagnosed by the classifier with high specificity and sensitivity in both the original and validation cohorts. Correlated functional status among segregating V segments might reflect linkage disequilibrium, but an unknown experimental factor could not be ruled out. A group of highly shared sequence variants was considered likely to be a technical artifact of the sequencing pipeline. A few of the identified cytomegalovirus-associated TCR beta chains were confirmed in vitro to be specific for cytomegalovirus antigens. The authors suggested that the approach could potentially be generalized to other disease states and immunological phenotypes. Only TCR beta chains were sequenced in this cohort, and the absence of alpha or paired-chain data limited detectable features. Compared with equally common non-associated chains, HLA-associated TCR beta chains in a later analysis were more clonally expanded and had lower generation probabilities. A later analysis found that most CMV-associated TCR beta chains appeared HLA-restricted, with HLA associations seemingly driven largely by CMV exposure. Because HLA typing was missing for some donors at each locus, association tests included only the typed subset. A further reported finding was that TCR beta sequences accurately predicted the HLA-A and HLA-B alleles for most subjects in the first cohort. Some IMGT-functional V segments, including TRBV6-2 and TRBV6-3, could not be told apart with the 87-base-pair reads, so those segments were excluded. Most TCR sequences were observed very rarely across donors, whereas some public TCRs were present in many individuals.

Based on the germline V gene, the CDR1 and CDR2 sequences are MNHNS and SASEGT. V and J lose 6 bases and 3 bases, and a span of 8 bases separates them. From its cysteine to its phenylalanine, the CDR3 spans 12 amino acids. The kept DNA is CDR3 alone, 36 bases in frame from the first base. In the case of this clone: This receptor's antigen is unknown. No base quality information exists; no much larger clone differs at one position.

The cohort consisted of 600 to 750 healthy bone marrow donors. All cohort members were sampled while nominally healthy, although unrecorded immune exposures were likely present. The donor tested CMV seropositive and was one of the 289 seropositive cohort members. A peripheral blood sample was provided by each donor, and peripheral blood mononuclear cells were used for TCR beta sequencing. Genomic DNA extraction from the blood cell samples was performed with the Qiagen DNeasy Blood Extraction Kit. Library prep was done by the immunoSEQ multiplex PCR assay. The multiplex PCR relied on a mix of 60 forward primers for TCR Vbeta segments and 13 reverse primers for TCR Jbeta segments. The CDR3 region of rearranged TCR beta genes was amplified from genomic DNA by a multiplex PCR assay. The amplified TCR beta libraries were sequenced on the Illumina HiSeq System as 87-base-pair reads. In the source study's methods: A later analysis tallied around 87 million unique TCR beta chains across the 700 or so repertoires, and approximately 9.9 million of those chains were shared by two or more donors. Raw reads were error-corrected and collapsed into unique sequences with a nearest-neighbor algorithm that merged closely related sequences to remove PCR and sequencing errors. Alignment of CDR3 sequences to IMGT reference sequences was used to assign V, D and J gene segments. For a sequence to be retained, at least a six-nucleotide match to both a V gene segment and a J gene segment was required. A rearrangement counted as productive if the CDR3 had no stop codons and remained in frame with V and J, and every other rearrangement counted as non-productive. CDR3 was defined by IMGT convention, running from the second conserved V-encoded cysteine to the conserved J-encoded phenylalanine. In an earlier analysis of more than 550 of the donors, sequences lacking an unambiguous match to a single V gene segment were excluded. An earlier analysis of 450 to 650 of the donors called V segments functional above 56.7% productive rearrangements and segregating when the between-donor standard deviation exceeded 5%. A statistical classification framework was built for diagnosing cytomegalovirus status from the catalog of TCR beta chain sequences. V and J gene assignment, in a later analysis, came from comparing TCR nucleotide sequences with IMGT/GENE-DB human TR gene sequences. A later analysis assigned CDR3 sequences and most-parsimonious VDJ recombination scenarios with the TCRdist pipeline. A later analysis defined each TCR beta chain by its CDR3 amino acid sequence plus V-gene family, and excluded reads lacking a unique V-gene family. A later analysis removed over 500 highly shared, low-generation-probability nucleotide sequences to deal with suspected cross-contamination and a sequencing artifact. A later analysis calculated a clonal expansion index for each public chain from normalized within-repertoire ranks of inferred template counts. A later analysis computed generation probabilities with a VDJ recombination model fitted to out-of-frame rearrangements, and checked the results against IGoR. A later analysis scored TCR-TCR, TCR-HLA and TCR-CMV co-occurrence with hypergeometric tests, applying a repertoire-size bias correction to TCR pairs. To estimate false discovery rates, a later analysis permuted the HLA or CMV assignments 20 times. In a later analysis, co-occurring TCRs were grouped using DBSCAN, and TCRdist sequence similarity was added for clustering within HLA-allele-positive subsets. Co-occurrence clustering excluded repertoires with fewer than 30,000 or more than 120,000 public chains, plus five with anomalous nucleotide sharing. TCRdb carries this immuneACCESS record with in-frame sequences only. Its versions omit some clonotypes, under half of them owing to an unresolved V gene in the studies checked, with the rest unexplained. V and J calls plus clone size are reproduced from that table; the DNA served to infer D and trimming. The sample data list about 210,000 clones, and 82% of these were observed just once. Of the sample, about 6.4% is held by the ten largest clones.

This receptor chain uses TRBV6-1 and TRBJ1-1; the D gene is not confidently resolved. This clonotype was obtained from a man aged 35-49 years in good health and CMV-seropositive. What was sequenced was PBMCs. The DNA is as follows: TGTGCCAGCAGATTACAGCACACTGAAGCTTTCTTT. It codes for CASRLQHTEAFF.